Each of the 9 T cell receptor beta chains below was sequenced from the same sample in a study of cytomegalovirus exposure and HLA in healthy donors. Assay: immunoSEQ multiplex PCR; the TCRdb copy retains only in-frame clones and omits some. The sample has 90,000 to 150,000 clones, roughly 88% seen once. Sequenced sample: PBMCs. Every receptor here comes from a man younger than 30 in good health and CMV-seronegative.

This rearrangement joins TRBV19 to TRBJ1-2; 11 bases line up with TRBD1. Trimming removed 6 bases from V and 7 bases from J; junction bases left unmatched: 4. The CDR3 contains 13 residues. CDR1 is LNHDA, CDR2 SQIVND, per germline (reference sequence). CDR3 nucleotides: TGTGCCAGTAGCGGACAGGGGGCCGGTGGCTACACCTTC. Protein product: CASSGQGAGGYTF.

V is TRBV28 and J is TRBJ2-4; TRBD2 might be the D (6 bases). V dropped 3 bases and J dropped 1 base, with 10 bases sitting between them. Germline CDR1 is MDHEN and CDR2 is SYDVKM. There are 15 residues in the CDR3. In DNA form, the CDR3 reads TGTGCCAGCAGTTTCCAGGAGGGGGCCAAAAACATTCAGTACTTC. This gives the protein CASSFQEGAKNIQYF.

This clone was counted a single time. The CDR3 nucleotides are TGTGCCAGCAGTTTATTCCTAGCGAAAACCTACGAGCAGTACTTC. It encodes CASSLFLAKTYEQYF. V and J are TRBV28 and TRBJ2-7, with D perhaps TRBD2 (6 bases). CDR1 MDHEN and CDR2 SYDVKM come from the germline V gene. This CDR3 has 15 amino acids. V was shortened by 1 base and J by 2 bases, with 12 bases between the two germline ends.

The gene calls are TRBV11-3 and TRBJ2-1; D gene uncertain. V was pared by 1 base and J by 5 bases, with 3 bases between. The CDR3 sequence is 12 residues long. Germline V gene data show CDR1 as SGHNT and CDR2 as YENEEA. CDR3 nucleotides: TGTGCCAGCAGCTTAGTAGACAATGAGCAGTTCTTC. It specifies CASSLVDNEQFF.

The gene calls are TRBV6-5 and TRBJ2-1; 11 positions agree with TRBD1. Germline lookup yields CDR1 MNHEY and CDR2 SVGAGI. V was clipped by 6 bases and J by 2 bases; unmatched bases: 3. The CDR3 is 15 amino acids. Here the CDR3 reads CASSRDRGTYNEQFF. The CDR3 DNA follows: TGTGCCAGCAGCCGGGACAGGGGGACCTACAATGAGCAGTTCTTC.

This chain connects TRBV6-5 to TRBJ1-4; a weak D match, TRBD1 (5 bases). Trimming shortened V by 6 bases and J by 0 bases, and 11 bases separated the two germline ends. CDR3 length: 15 residues. Germline CDR1 is MNHEY and CDR2 is SVGAGI. CDR3 bases: TGTGCCAGCAGCCGGGGGATCGCAACTAATGAAAAACTGTTTTTT. Encoded protein: CASSRGIATNEKLFF.

The chain combines TRBV5-1 with TRBJ2-1; 9 nucleotides line up with TRBD1. There are 13 residues in the CDR3. Germline V gene lookup returns CDR1 SGHRS and CDR2 YFSETQ. The V and J ends lost 0 bases and 11 bases, in that order; junction bases with no gene match: 3. The CDR3 bases are TGCGCCAGCAGCTTGGAGGGGACAGGGAAGCAGTTCTTC. Its translation: CASSLEGTGKQFF.

The gene calls are TRBV7-9 and TRBJ2-1; TRBD2 agrees at 9 bases. From germline, CDR1 is SEHNR and CDR2 FQNEAQ (reference sequence). This CDR3 spans 15 amino acids. The trim removed 3 bases at V and 7 bases at J, leaving 7 bases unmatched. The CDR3 region is CASSLASGIKNEQFF. CDR3 DNA sequence: TGTGCCAGCAGCTTGGCTAGCGGGATAAAAAATGAGCAGTTCTTC.

This chain links TRBV15 with TRBJ2-7; 8 bases map to TRBD1. The length of the CDR3 is 15 residues. CDR1 is LNHNV and CDR2 is YYDKDF in the germline V gene (reference sequence). V was clipped by 1 base and J by 3 bases; unmatched bases: 5. The CDR3 coding sequence is TGTGCCACCAGCAGAGGGGGACAGGCGAACTACGAGCAGTACTTC. As protein: CATSRGGQANYEQYF.